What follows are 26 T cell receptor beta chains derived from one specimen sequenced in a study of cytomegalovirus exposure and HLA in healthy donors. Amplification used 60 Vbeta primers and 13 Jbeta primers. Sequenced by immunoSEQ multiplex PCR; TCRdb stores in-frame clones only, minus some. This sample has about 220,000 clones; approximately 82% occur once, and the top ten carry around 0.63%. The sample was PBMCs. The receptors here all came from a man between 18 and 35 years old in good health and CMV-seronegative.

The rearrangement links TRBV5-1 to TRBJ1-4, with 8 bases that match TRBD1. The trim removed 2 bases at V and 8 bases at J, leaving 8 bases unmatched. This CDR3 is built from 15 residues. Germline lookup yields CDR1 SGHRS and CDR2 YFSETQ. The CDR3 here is CASSFTGGGKEKLFF. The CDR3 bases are TGCGCCAGCAGCTTTACAGGGGGGGGGAAAGAAAAACTGTTTTTT.

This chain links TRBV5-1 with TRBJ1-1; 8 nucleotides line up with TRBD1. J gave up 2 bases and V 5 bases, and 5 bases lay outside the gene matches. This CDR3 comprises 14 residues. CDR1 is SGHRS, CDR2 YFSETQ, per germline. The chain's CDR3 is CASSNQGANTEAFF. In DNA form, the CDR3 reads TGCGCCAGCAGTAATCAGGGGGCTAACACTGAAGCTTTCTTT.

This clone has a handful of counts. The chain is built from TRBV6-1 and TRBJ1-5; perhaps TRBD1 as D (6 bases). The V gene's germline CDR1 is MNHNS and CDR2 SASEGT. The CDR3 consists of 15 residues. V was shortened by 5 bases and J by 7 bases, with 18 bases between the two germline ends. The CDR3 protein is CASSSQDSLLQPQHF. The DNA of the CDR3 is TGTGCCAGCAGTTCCCAGGACAGCCTTTTGCAGCCCCAGCATTTT.

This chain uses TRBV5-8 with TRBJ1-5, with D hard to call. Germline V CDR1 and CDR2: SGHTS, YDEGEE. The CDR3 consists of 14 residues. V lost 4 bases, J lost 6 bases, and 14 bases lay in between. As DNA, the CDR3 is TGTGCCAGCAGCCCCTTCGCGGGGTCTCAGCCCCAGCATTTT. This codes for CASSPFAGSQPQHF.

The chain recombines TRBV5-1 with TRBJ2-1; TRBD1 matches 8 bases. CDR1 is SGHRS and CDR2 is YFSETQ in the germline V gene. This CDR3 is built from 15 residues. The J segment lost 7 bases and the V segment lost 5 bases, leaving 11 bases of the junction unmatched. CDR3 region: CASRIGQGLGNEQFF. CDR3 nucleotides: TGCGCCAGCAGGATCGGACAGGGTTTGGGGAATGAGCAGTTCTTC.

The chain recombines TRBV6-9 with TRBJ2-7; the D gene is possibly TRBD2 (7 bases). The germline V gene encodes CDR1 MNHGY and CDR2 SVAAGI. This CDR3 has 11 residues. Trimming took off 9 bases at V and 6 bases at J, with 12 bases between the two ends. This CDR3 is CASKGGGEQYF. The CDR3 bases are TGTGCCAGTAAAGGGGGGGGCGAGCAGTACTTC.

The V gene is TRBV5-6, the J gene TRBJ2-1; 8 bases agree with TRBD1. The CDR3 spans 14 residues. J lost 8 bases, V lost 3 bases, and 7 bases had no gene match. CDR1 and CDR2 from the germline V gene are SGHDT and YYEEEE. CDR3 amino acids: CASSSMDRDHEQFF. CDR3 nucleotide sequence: TGTGCCAGCAGCTCCATGGACAGGGATCATGAGCAGTTCTTC.

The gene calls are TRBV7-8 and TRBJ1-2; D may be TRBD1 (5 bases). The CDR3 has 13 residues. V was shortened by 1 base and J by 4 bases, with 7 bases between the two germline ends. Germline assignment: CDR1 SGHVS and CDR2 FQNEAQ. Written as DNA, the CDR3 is TGTGCCAGCAGCTTAGTGACAGCCTATGGCTACACCTTC. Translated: CASSLVTAYGYTF. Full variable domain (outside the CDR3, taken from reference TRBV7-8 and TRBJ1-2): GAGVSQSPRYKVAKRGQDVALRCDPISGHVSLFWYQQALGQGPEFLTYFQNEAQLDKSGLPSDRFFAERPEGSVSTLKIQRTQQEDSAVYLCASSLVTAYGYTFGSGTRLTVV.

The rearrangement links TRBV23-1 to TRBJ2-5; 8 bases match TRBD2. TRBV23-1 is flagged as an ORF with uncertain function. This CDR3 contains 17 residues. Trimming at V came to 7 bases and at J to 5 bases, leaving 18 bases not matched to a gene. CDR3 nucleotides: TGCGCCAGCAATCTCCCCGGACTAGCCGTACGTCGGGAGACCCAGTACTTC. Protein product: CASNLPGLAVRRETQYF.

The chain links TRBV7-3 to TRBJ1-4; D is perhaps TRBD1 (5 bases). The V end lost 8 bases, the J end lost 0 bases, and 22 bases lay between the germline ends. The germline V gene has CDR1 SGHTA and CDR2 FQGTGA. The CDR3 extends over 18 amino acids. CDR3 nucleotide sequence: TGTGCCAGCCGGACATCCCGGATTGGGATCCCAACTAATGAAAAACTGTTTTTT. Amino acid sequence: CASRTSRIGIPTNEKLFF. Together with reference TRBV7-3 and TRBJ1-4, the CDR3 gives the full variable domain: GAGVSQTPSNKVTEKGKYVELRCDPISGHTALYWYRQSLGQGPEFLIYFQGTGAADDSGLPNDRFFAVRPEGSVSTLKIQRTERGDSAVYLCASRTSRIGIPTNEKLFFGSGTQLSVL.

CDR3 sequence: CASGNRGTEAFF. The CDR3 DNA reads TGTGCCAGCGGAAACAGGGGGACTGAAGCTTTCTTT. The rearrangement joins TRBV7-9 to TRBJ1-1; 8 bases are shared with TRBD1. The CDR3 has 12 amino acids. With V trimmed by 8 bases and J by 5 bases, 4 bases remained unmatched. The germline V gene has CDR1 SEHNR and CDR2 FQNEAQ (reference sequence).

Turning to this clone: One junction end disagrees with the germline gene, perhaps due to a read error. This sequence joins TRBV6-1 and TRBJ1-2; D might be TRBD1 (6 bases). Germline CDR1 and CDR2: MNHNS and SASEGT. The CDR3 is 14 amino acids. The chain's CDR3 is CASREDRNRWGYTF. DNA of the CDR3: TGTGCCAGCAGAGAAGACAGGAATCGATGGGGCTACACCTTC.

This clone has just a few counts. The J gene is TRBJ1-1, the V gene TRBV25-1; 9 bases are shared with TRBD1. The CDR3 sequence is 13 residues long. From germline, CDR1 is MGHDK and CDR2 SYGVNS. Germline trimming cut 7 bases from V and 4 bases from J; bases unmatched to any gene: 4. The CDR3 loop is CASTQTGGTEAFF. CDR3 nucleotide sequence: TGTGCCAGCACCCAGACAGGGGGCACTGAAGCTTTCTTT.

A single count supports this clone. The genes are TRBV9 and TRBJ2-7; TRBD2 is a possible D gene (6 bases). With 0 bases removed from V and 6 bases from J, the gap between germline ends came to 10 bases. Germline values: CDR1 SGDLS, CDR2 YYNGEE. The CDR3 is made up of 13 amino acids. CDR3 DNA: TGTGCCAGCAGCGTAGGGGACTCGAGCGAGCAGTACTTC. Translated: CASSVGDSSEQYF.

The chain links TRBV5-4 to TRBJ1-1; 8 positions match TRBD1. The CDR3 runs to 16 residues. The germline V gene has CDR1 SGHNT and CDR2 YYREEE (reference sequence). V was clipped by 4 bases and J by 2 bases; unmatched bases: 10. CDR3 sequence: CASSQDGQGHNTEAFF. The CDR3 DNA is TGTGCCAGCAGCCAGGACGGACAGGGACATAACACTGAAGCTTTCTTT.

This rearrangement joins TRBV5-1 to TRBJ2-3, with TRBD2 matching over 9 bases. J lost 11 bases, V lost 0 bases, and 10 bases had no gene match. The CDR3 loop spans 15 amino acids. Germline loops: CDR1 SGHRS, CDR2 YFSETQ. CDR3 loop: CASSLDSGSYGGQYF. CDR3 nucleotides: TGCGCCAGCAGCTTGGATAGCGGGAGTTATGGGGGGCAGTATTTT.

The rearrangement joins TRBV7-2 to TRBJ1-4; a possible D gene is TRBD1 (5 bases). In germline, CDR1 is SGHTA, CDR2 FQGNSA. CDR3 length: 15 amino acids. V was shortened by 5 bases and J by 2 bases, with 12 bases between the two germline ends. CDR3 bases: TGTGCCAGCAGCACCCAGGGCTTGACTAATGAAAAACTGTTTTTT. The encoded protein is CASSTQGLTNEKLFF.

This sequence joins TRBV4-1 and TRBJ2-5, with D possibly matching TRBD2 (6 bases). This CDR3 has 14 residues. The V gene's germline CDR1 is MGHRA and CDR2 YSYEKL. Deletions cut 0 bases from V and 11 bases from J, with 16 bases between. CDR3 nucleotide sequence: TGCGCCAGCAGCCAAGATGCCTCTCCGGGGGAGCAGTACTTC. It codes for CASSQDASPGEQYF.

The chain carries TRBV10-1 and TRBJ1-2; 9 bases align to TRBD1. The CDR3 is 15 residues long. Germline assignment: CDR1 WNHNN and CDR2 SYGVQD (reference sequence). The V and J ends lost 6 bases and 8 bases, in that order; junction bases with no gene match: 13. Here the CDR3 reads CASRPGQGPLEGYTF. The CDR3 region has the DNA TGCGCCAGCAGGCCGGGACAGGGTCCCCTAGAGGGCTACACCTTC.

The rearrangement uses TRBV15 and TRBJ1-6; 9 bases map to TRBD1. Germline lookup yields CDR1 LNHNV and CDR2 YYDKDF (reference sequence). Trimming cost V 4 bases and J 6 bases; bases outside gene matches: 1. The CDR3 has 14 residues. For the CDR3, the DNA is TGTGCCACCAGCATGGACAGGGGTAATTCACCCCTCCACTTT. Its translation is CATSMDRGNSPLHF.

DNA of the CDR3: TGTGCCAGCCGTCGGAGGCAGGGGGCGGATGGCTACACCTTC. Translation gives CASRRRQGADGYTF. This sequence joins TRBV6-5 and TRBJ1-2; 8 bases map to TRBD1. CDR3 length: 14 amino acids. Unmatched junction bases numbered 11, after V lost 8 bases and J lost 6 bases. The germline CDR1 and CDR2 sequences are MNHEY and SVGAGI.

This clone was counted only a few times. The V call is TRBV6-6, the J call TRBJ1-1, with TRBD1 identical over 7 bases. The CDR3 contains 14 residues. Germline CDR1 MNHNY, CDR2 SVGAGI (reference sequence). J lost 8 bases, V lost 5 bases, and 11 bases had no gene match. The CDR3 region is CASSLRQGPGEAFF. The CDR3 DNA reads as TGTGCCAGCAGTCTGCGACAGGGTCCGGGAGAAGCTTTCTTT.

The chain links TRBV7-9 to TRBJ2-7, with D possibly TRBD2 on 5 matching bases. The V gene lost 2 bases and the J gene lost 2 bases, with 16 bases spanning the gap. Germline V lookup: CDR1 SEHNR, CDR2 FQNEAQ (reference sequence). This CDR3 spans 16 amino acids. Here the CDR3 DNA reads TGTGCCAGCAGCTTATATGCTGAGCGGACCACCTACGAGCAGTACTTC. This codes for CASSLYAERTTYEQYF.

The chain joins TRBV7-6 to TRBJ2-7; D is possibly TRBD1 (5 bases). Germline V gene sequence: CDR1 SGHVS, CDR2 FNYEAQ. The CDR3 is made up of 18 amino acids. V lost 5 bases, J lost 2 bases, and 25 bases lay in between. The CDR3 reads CASSPIYKTQTDTYEQYF. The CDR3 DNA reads TGTGCCAGCAGCCCAATATATAAGACTCAGACAGATACCTACGAGCAGTACTTC.

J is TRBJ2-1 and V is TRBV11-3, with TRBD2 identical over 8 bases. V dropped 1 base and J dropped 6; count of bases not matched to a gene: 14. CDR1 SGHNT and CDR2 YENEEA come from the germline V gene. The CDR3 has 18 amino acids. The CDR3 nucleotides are TGTGCCAGCAGCTTAGGCCCCCCTTTCGGGAGGGCCGGCAATGAGCAGTTCTTC. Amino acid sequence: CASSLGPPFGRAGNEQFF.

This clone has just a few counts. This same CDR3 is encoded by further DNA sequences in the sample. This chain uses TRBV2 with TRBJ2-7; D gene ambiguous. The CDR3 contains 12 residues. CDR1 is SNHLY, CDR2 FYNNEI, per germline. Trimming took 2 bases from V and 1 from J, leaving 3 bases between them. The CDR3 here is CASSESSYEQYF. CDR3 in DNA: TGTGCCAGCAGTGAATCGTCCTACGAGCAGTACTTC.